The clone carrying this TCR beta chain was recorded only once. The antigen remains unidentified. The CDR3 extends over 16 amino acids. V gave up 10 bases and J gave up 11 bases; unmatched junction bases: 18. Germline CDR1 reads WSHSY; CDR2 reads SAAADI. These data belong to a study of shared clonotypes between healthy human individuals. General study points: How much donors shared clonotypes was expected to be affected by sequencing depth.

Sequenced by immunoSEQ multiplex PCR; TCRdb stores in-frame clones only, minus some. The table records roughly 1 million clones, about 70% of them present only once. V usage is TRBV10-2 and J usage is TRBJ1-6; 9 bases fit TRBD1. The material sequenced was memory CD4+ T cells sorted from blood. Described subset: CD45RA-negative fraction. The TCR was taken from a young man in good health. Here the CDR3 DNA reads TGCGCCATCTACCCTGTGCCCGGACAGGGGTTGACACCCCTCCACTTT. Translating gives CAIYPVPGQGLTPLHF.